This passage covers 7 T cell receptor beta chains from one sample sequenced in a study of beta chain features in type 1 diabetes. Study-wide results and caveats: People with Type 1 diabetes carried modestly yet significantly shorter TCRB CDR3s in all four CD4+ subsets.

Antigens for these TCRs are unknown. What was sequenced were expressed TCRB transcripts, since all of the isolated RNA had been reverse transcribed. Libraries were prepared by immunoSEQ multiplex PCR; TCRdb keeps only in-frame clonotypes and omits some of them. The data contain 150,000 to 200,000 clones, around 63% of them singletons. The specimen sequenced was naive CD4+ T cells from blood. The source is a young man with type 1 diabetes.

The table lists this clone with a few counts. The gene calls are TRBV28 and TRBJ2-7, with D perhaps matching TRBD1 (6 bases). Trimming pared 8 bases from V and 3 bases from J, leaving 14 bases between. The CDR3 runs 13 residues. Germline CDR1 and CDR2: MDHEN and SYDVKM. CDR3 coding DNA: TGTGCCAGCCAGGGACACGGGATCTACGAGCAGTACTTC. This gives the protein CASQGHGIYEQYF.

A few counts support this clone. J is TRBJ2-3 and V is TRBV29-1; 7 bases map to TRBD1. Per the germline V gene, CDR1 is SQVTM and CDR2 is ANQGSEA. This CDR3 is 13 amino acids long. Trimming took 8 bases from V and 0 from J; bases not matched to a gene: 5. Written as DNA, the CDR3 is TGCAGCTCGACAGGGCCTAGCACAGATACGCAGTATTTT. Translation: CSSTGPSTDTQYF.

V and J are TRBV6-6 and TRBJ2-3; TRBD1 agrees at 8 bases. The ends lost 6 bases at V and 2 bases at J; junction bases unmatched: 7. Looked up from germline, CDR1 is MNHNY and CDR2 is SVGAGI (reference sequence). CDR3 length: 15 amino acids. The CDR3 bases are TGTGCCAGCAGATACCAGGGGGCGTACACAGATACGCAGTATTTT. Translated: CASRYQGAYTDTQYF.

The chain uses TRBV25-1 and TRBJ1-5; D unclear. Germline V CDR1 and CDR2: MGHDK, SYGVNS. Between the trimmed V and J ends, which lost 1 base and 5 bases, there was a span of 3 bases. The CDR3 runs 12 residues. This chain's CDR3 is CASSESDQPQHF. CDR3 sequence (DNA): TGTGCCAGCAGTGAATCCGATCAGCCCCAGCATTTT.

This clone has just one count. V usage is TRBV18 and J usage is TRBJ2-3; tentative D call: TRBD2 (6 bases). The germline V gene encodes CDR1 KGHSH and CDR2 LQKENI. Trimming removed 0 bases from V and 2 bases from J, with 12 bases in between. The CDR3 contains 16 residues. CDR3 residues: CASSPPGLRSTDTQYF. DNA for the CDR3: TGTGCCAGCTCACCACCGGGACTTAGATCCACAGATACGCAGTATTTT.

The chain recombines TRBV5-6 with TRBJ1-5; weak D call: TRBD1 (6 bases). The CDR3 totals 14 residues. Germline V gene data show CDR1 as SGHDT and CDR2 as YYEEEE. V was trimmed by 5 bases and J by 4 bases, leaving 13 bases between them. The DNA of the CDR3 is TGTGCCAGCAGTAAGTTCGGGACAAATCAGCCCCAGCATTTT. The encoded protein is CASSKFGTNQPQHF.

The CDR3 protein is CASSPGLGRDSSGANVLTF. CDR3 in DNA: TGTGCCAGCAGCCCAGGGCTGGGCAGGGACAGCTCTGGGGCCAACGTCCTGACTTTC. The chain recombines TRBV11-2 with TRBJ2-6; 7 nucleotides line up with TRBD1. The CDR3 spans 19 residues. Per germline, CDR1 SGHAT and CDR2 FQNNGV. Germline trimming cut 5 bases from V and 0 bases from J; bases unmatched to any gene: 13.